Sequencing of this T cell receptor (beta chain) was carried out in a study of human thymus T cells. Study observations and caveats: Usage of V and J genes appeared biased in thymic and blood repertoires.

From resections taken during corrective heart surgery, the thymus tissue was obtained. Details on this clone: As yet, its antigen is unknown.

The assay was immunoSEQ multiplex PCR, and TCRdb's table has in-frame clones only and misses some. The sample has more than 70,000 clones, roughly 96% seen once. Sequencing was performed on thymus tissue. The TCR was taken from a boy younger than two with a congenital heart defect but otherwise immunologically healthy.

DNA of the CDR3: TGTGCCAGCAGTACTAGCGGGACCTCCTACAATGAGCAGTTCTTC. The encoded protein is CASSTSGTSYNEQFF. This sequence joins TRBV2 and TRBJ2-1, with 10 bases that match TRBD2. Germline trimming cut 5 bases from V and 0 bases from J; bases unmatched to any gene: 1. The CDR3 contains 15 residues. Germline CDR1 reads SNHLY; CDR2 reads FYNNEI.